The 14 T cell receptor beta chains given below trace back to one sample, sequenced in a study of beta chain features in type 1 diabetes. General study findings and limits: Moderate but significant shortening of TCRB CDR3s was recorded in all four CD4+ subsets from Type 1 diabetes patients.

Their antigens remain unidentified. Of the isolated RNA, all was reverse transcribed, and so the sequenced material was expressed TCRB transcripts. The data were produced by immunoSEQ multiplex PCR, yet TCRdb's version contains in-frame clones alone and is incomplete. This table holds under 200,000 clones, around 8.6% found once. Sequencing was performed on central memory CD4+ T cells from blood. These TCRs come from a woman aged 18-30 years with type 1 diabetes.

CDR3 DNA: TGTGCCAGCAGCCCCTCGGGACAGGGATACTACGAGCAGTACTTC. Encoded protein: CASSPSGQGYYEQYF. The rearrangement uses TRBV7-2 and TRBJ2-7, with 9 positions matching TRBD1. The V segment lost 5 bases and the J segment 3 bases; nucleotides outside the gene matches: 8. The CDR3 loop spans 15 amino acids. Germline loops: CDR1 SGHTA, CDR2 FQGNSA.

This clone appeared a few times. CDR3 nucleotides: TGTGCCAGTAGTCAACTAGCGGGGGGCCGAGGGGCCTACAATGAGCAGTTCTTC. This encodes CASSQLAGGRGAYNEQFF. The chain links TRBV19 to TRBJ2-1, with 12 nucleotides matching TRBD2. The CDR3 is made up of 18 amino acids. Germline V gene lookup returns CDR1 LNHDA and CDR2 SQIVND (reference sequence). V trimming: 5 bases; J trimming: 2 bases; junction bases outside the gene matches: 10.

This clone was counted a few times. The gene calls are TRBV30 and TRBJ2-2, with D maybe TRBD2 (6 bases). V was shortened by 1 base and J by 8 bases, with 20 bases between the two germline ends. Germline V gene lookup returns CDR1 GTSNPN and CDR2 SVGIG (reference sequence). The CDR3 is 16 residues long. The CDR3 sequence: CAWSDFGGARTGELFF. Written as DNA, the CDR3 is TGTGCCTGGAGTGATTTCGGGGGAGCGCGCACGGGGGAGCTGTTTTTT.

This clone was found a few times. CDR3 sequence (DNA): TGTGCCAGCAGGGCCGGGACACTCTTACAAGAGACCCAGTACTTC. This gives the protein CASRAGTLLQETQYF. The chain recombines TRBV6-1 with TRBJ2-5; perhaps TRBD1 as D (6 bases). Germline-derived CDR1 and CDR2 are MNHNS and SASEGT. Trimming took off 6 bases at V and 2 bases at J, with 16 bases between the two ends. The CDR3 length is 15 residues.

The V and J genes are TRBV6-5 and TRBJ1-2; D perhaps matches TRBD1 (6 bases). Germline values: CDR1 MNHEY, CDR2 SVGAGI. Trimming stripped 6 bases from V and 7 bases from J, with 15 bases between. The length of the CDR3 is 13 residues. The CDR3 coding sequence is TGTGCCAGCAGGGGTTACAGGGCCGTTGGCTACACCTTC. This sequence encodes CASRGYRAVGYTF.

The chain employs TRBV18 and TRBJ1-5, with 10 bases identical to TRBD1. Unmatched junction bases numbered 4, after V lost 6 bases and J lost 5 bases. The CDR3 runs to 14 residues. Germline-derived CDR1 and CDR2 are KGHSH and LQKENI. The CDR3 spells CASSSGQGDQPQHF. The CDR3, as DNA: TGTGCCAGCTCGTCAGGACAGGGGGATCAGCCCCAGCATTTT.

V gene TRBV10-2 combines with J gene TRBJ2-5, with 7 bases identical to TRBD1. Per the germline V gene, CDR1 is WSHSY and CDR2 is SAAADI. The CDR3 contains 13 residues. J lost 5 bases, V lost 3 bases, and 3 bases had no gene match. This chain's CDR3 is CASSDGQAETQYF. CDR3 nucleotides: TGCGCCAGCAGTGACGGACAGGCGGAGACCCAGTACTTC.

In its sample, this clone was seen a few times. This chain connects TRBV27 to TRBJ1-2, with 7 bases fitting TRBD1. V shed 5 bases and J 7 bases; nucleotides not matched to a gene: 4. In germline, CDR1 is MNHEY, CDR2 SMNVEV (reference sequence). The CDR3 runs 12 residues. The CDR3 region has the DNA TGTGCCAGCAGTGACAGGGTTGGTGGCTACACCTTC. Its translation is CASSDRVGGYTF.

The genes are TRBV18 and TRBJ2-5; weak D call: TRBD2 (5 bases). Germline V lookup: CDR1 KGHSH, CDR2 LQKENI. The V end lost 0 bases, the J end lost 5 bases, and 10 bases lay between the germline ends. CDR3 length equals 14 residues. CDR3: CASSPPSREETQYF. The CDR3 region has the DNA TGTGCCAGCTCACCACCCTCGAGGGAGGAGACCCAGTACTTC.

This clone was counted a few times. The chain links TRBV5-4 to TRBJ2-7; D not resolved. CDR3 length: 11 amino acids. Per the germline V gene, CDR1 is SGHNT and CDR2 is YYREEE (reference sequence). With 2 bases removed from V and 5 bases from J, the gap between germline ends came to 5 bases. CDR3 protein: CASSFQNEQYF. The CDR3 DNA reads TGTGCCAGCAGCTTTCAGAACGAGCAGTACTTC.

The genes are TRBV9 and TRBJ2-5, with 12 positions matching TRBD2. The J segment lost 8 bases and the V segment lost 4 bases, leaving 12 bases of the junction unmatched. The CDR3 has 16 residues. CDR1 and CDR2 from the germline V gene are SGDLS and YYNGEE. The CDR3 protein is CASSPQAASGRVTQYF. CDR3 DNA sequence: TGTGCCAGCAGCCCCCAGGCGGCTAGCGGGAGGGTAACCCAGTACTTC.

This clone was seen more than once but under ten times. The genes are TRBV5-6 and TRBJ1-2; tentatively, D is TRBD1 (5 bases). This CDR3 comprises 13 residues. Trimming took 2 bases from V and 2 from J, leaving 7 bases between them. Germline assignment: CDR1 SGHDT and CDR2 YYEEEE. This CDR3 is CASSFQGNYGYTF. The CDR3 nucleotides read TGTGCCAGCAGCTTCCAGGGAAACTATGGCTACACCTTC.

This clone was observed a few times. This chain connects TRBV29-1 to TRBJ1-2; a weak D match, TRBD1 (6 bases). This CDR3 is 13 amino acids long. CDR1 and CDR2 from the germline V gene are SQVTM and ANQGSEA. V was clipped by 3 bases and J by 3 bases, with 11 bases between them. The DNA for the CDR3 is TGCAGCGTTGATCTCCCAGGGGACTATGGCTACACCTTC. Residues: CSVDLPGDYGYTF.

This clone was seen only a few times. V usage is TRBV7-2 and J usage is TRBJ2-7; 9 bases match TRBD2. Germline trimming cut 5 bases from V and 4 bases from J; bases unmatched to any gene: 9. Germline CDR1 and CDR2: SGHTA and FQGNSA. CDR3 length: 15 amino acids. The CDR3 DNA is TGTGCCAGCAGCCTCGGGTTAGCGGGAGTATACGAGCAGTACTTC. Its translation: CASSLGLAGVYEQYF.